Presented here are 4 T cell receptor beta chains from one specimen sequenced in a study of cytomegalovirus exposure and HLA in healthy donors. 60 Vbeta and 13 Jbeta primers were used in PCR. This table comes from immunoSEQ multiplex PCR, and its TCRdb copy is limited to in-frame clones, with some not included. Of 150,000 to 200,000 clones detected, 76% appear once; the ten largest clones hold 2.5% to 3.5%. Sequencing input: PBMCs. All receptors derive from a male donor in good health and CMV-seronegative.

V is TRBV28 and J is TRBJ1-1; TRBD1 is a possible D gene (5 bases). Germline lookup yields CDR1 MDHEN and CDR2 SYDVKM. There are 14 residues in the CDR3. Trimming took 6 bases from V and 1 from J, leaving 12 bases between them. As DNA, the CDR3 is TGTGCCAGCAGCTCAGACAGAAAGAACACTGAAGCTTTCTTT. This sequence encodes CASSSDRKNTEAFF.

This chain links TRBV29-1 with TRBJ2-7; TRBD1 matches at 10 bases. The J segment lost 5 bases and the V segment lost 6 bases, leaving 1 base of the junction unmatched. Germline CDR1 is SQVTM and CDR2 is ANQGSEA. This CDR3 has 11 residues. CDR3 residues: CSVGTGDEQYF. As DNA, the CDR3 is TGCAGCGTCGGGACAGGGGACGAGCAGTACTTC.

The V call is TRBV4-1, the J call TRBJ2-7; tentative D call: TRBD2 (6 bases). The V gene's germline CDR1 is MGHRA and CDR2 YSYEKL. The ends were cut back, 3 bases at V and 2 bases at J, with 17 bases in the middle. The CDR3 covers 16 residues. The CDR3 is CASSQPSGLPPYEQYF. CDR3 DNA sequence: TGCGCCAGCAGCCAGCCCTCGGGACTTCCTCCCTACGAGCAGTACTTC.

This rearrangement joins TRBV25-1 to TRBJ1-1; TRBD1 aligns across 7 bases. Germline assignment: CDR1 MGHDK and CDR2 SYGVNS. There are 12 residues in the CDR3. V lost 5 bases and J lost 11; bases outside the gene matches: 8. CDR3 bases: TGTGCCAGCAGTCCCGGACAGGCGACGGCTTTCTTT. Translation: CASSPGQATAFF.